The 11 T cell receptor beta chains reported below all come from one sample, sequenced in a study of CD8 T cell repertoires and HIV-1 epitope variants. Their specific antigens are unknown. The protocol was immunoSEQ multiplex PCR, while the TCRdb copy is restricted to in-frame clones and leaves out a portion. The sample includes roughly 5,700 clones, 64% seen only once; the top ten take about 46%. Sequenced input: cultured CD8+ T cells derived from PBMCs. The receptor set was obtained from a male donor with HIV.

The V and J genes are TRBV5-4 and TRBJ2-5; TRBD2 aligns across 11 bases. J lost 2 bases, V lost 2 bases, and 2 bases had no gene match. Germline assignment: CDR1 SGHNT and CDR2 YYREEE (reference sequence). This CDR3 contains 15 residues. DNA for the CDR3: TGTGCCAGCAGCTTTTCTAGCGGGGGGCAAGAGACCCAGTACTTC. This encodes CASSFSSGGQETQYF.

By share, this clone counts as medium-sized. V usage is TRBV14 and J usage is TRBJ2-2, with D uncertain. The CDR3 is 14 amino acids. Germline lookup yields CDR1 SGHDN and CDR2 FVKESK. V lost 6 bases, J lost 0 bases, and 8 bases lay in between. CDR3 protein: CASRLEANTGELFF. The CDR3 DNA reads TGTGCCAGCAGGCTAGAAGCGAACACCGGGGAGCTGTTTTTT.

This chain connects TRBV7-6 to TRBJ1-1; the D gene is possibly TRBD1 (6 bases). This CDR3 is 14 amino acids long. Germline V CDR1 and CDR2: SGHVS, FNYEAQ. Trimming removed 1 base from V and 6 bases from J, with 12 bases in between. The CDR3 here is CASSLEWGLAEAFF. In nucleotides, the CDR3 is TGTGCCAGCAGCTTAGAGTGGGGGCTGGCTGAAGCTTTCTTT.

The CDR3 DNA reads as TGTGCCAGCAGTTACCAGGGGGTGAACGAGCAGTACTTC. Translated: CASSYQGVNEQYF. The rearrangement joins TRBV27 to TRBJ2-7; 7 bases align to TRBD1. The length of the CDR3 is 13 residues. The trim removed 4 bases at V and 5 bases at J, leaving 5 bases unmatched. CDR1 and CDR2 from the germline V gene are MNHEY and SMNVEV (reference sequence).

This chain links TRBV7-6 with TRBJ1-4; TRBD1 is a possible D gene (6 bases). Per the germline V gene, CDR1 is SGHVS and CDR2 is FNYEAQ. This CDR3 is built from 16 residues. Trimming cost V 5 bases and J 8 bases, with 21 bases left between them. This CDR3 is CASSPPTGRRGEKLFF. CDR3 DNA: TGTGCCAGCAGCCCGCCGACAGGCCGTCGGGGGGAAAAACTGTTTTTT.

This clone has just a few counts. This chain links TRBV7-2 with TRBJ2-1, with D perhaps TRBD2 (6 bases). V shed 6 bases and J shed 10 bases, with 13 bases lying between them. The CDR3 runs to 12 residues. Germline V gene sequence: CDR1 SGHTA, CDR2 FQGNSA. CDR3 region: CASSPSSVEQFF. The CDR3 nucleotides are TGTGCCAGCAGTCCATCTAGCGTAGAGCAGTTCTTC. Looking up the rest from reference TRBV7-2 and TRBJ2-1 gives the full variable domain: GAGVSQSPSNKVTEKGKDVELRCDPISGHTALYWYRQSLGQGLEFLIYFQGNSAPDKSGLPSDRFSAERTGGSVSTLTIQRTQQEDSAVYLCASSPSSVEQFFGPGTRLTVL.

The table lists this clone with a few counts. The chain recombines TRBV19 with TRBJ2-3, with TRBD2 matching over 7 bases. Germline assignment: CDR1 LNHDA and CDR2 SQIVND (reference sequence). The ends lost 3 bases at V and 4 bases at J; junction bases unmatched: 13. The CDR3 runs to 17 residues. The CDR3 reads CASSMSRMGGSADTQYF. The CDR3 DNA reads as TGTGCCAGTAGTATGAGTAGGATGGGGGGGAGTGCAGATACGCAGTATTTT.

This chain links TRBV7-8 with TRBJ2-2, with 8 bases aligning to TRBD1. V trimming: 6 bases; J trimming: 6 bases; junction bases outside the gene matches: 12. Germline CDR1 is SGHVS and CDR2 is FQNEAQ. The CDR3 loop spans 16 amino acids. The CDR3 DNA is TGTGCCAGCAGTATGTGGGGTCAGGGGGCATCCGGGGAGCTGTTTTTT. It is translated as CASSMWGQGASGELFF.

In nucleotides, the CDR3 is TGTGCCAGCAGTTACTCAGGGGGTGTAAACACTGAAGCTTTCTTT. Its translation is CASSYSGGVNTEAFF. This chain joins TRBV6-5 and TRBJ1-1; D is possibly TRBD1 (6 bases). This CDR3 region has 15 residues. Germline V gene lookup returns CDR1 MNHEY and CDR2 SVGAGI. The V end was cut by 0 bases, the J end by 2 bases, with 10 bases between.

This clone was picked up a small number of times. The rearrangement joins TRBV9 to TRBJ1-2, with TRBD1 as a possible D gene (6 bases). Germline V gene lookup returns CDR1 SGDLS and CDR2 YYNGEE. CDR3 length: 15 residues. Trimming took off 5 bases at V and 0 bases at J, with 14 bases between the two ends. The CDR3, as DNA: TGTGCCAGCAGTCGGACAGCCGGGGCTAACTATGGCTACACCTTC. Its protein is CASSRTAGANYGYTF.

V gene TRBV28 combines with J gene TRBJ2-7; TRBD2 matches 11 bases. CDR1 is MDHEN and CDR2 is SYDVKM in the germline V gene. Unmatched junction bases numbered 7, after V lost 3 bases and J lost 0 bases. The length of the CDR3 is 17 residues. The CDR3: CASSFSLAGGSSYEQYF. The CDR3 DNA reads as TGTGCCAGCAGTTTTTCTCTAGCGGGAGGTAGCTCCTACGAGCAGTACTTC.